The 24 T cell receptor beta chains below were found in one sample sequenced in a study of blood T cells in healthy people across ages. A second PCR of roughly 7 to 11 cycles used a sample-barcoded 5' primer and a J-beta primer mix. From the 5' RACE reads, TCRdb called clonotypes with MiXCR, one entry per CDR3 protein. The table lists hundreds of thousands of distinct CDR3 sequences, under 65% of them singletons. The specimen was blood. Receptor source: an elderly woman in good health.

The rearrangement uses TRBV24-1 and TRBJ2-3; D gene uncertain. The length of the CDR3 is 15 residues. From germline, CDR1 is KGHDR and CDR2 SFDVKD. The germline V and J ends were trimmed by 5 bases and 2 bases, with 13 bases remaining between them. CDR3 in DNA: TGTGCCACCAGTGGGTCAGGTGGCCCCACAGATACGCAGTATTTT. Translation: CATSGSGGPTDTQYF.

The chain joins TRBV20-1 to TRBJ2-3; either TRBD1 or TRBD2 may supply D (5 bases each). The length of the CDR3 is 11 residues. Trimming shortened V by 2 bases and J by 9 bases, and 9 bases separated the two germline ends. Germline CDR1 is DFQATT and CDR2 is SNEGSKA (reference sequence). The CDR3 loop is CSARMGVTQYF. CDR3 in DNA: TGCAGTGCTAGAATGGGGGTAACGCAGTATTTT.

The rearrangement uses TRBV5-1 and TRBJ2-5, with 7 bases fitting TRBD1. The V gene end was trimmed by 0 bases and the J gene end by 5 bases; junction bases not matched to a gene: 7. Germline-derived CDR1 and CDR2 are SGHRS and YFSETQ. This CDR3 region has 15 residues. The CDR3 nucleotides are TGCGCCAGCAGCTTGGCGACAGGGAATCATGAGACCCAGTACTTC. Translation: CASSLATGNHETQYF.

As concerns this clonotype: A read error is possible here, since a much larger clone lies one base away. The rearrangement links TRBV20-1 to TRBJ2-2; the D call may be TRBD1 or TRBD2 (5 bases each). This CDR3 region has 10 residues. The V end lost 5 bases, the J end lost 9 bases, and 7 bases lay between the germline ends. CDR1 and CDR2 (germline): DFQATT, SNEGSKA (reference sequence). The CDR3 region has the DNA TGCAGTGCTGGGGACCGGGAGCTGTTTTTT. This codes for CSAGDRELFF.

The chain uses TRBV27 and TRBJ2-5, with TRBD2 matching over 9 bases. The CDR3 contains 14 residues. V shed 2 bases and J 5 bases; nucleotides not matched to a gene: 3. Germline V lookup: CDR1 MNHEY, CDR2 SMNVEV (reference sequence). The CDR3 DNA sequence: TGTGCCAGCAGTTTAAGCGGGGGGCGGGAGACCCAGTACTTC. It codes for CASSLSGGRETQYF.

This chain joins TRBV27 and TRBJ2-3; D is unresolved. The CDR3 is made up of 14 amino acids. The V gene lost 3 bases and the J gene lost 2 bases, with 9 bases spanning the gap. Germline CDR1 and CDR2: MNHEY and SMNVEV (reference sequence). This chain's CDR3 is CASSFVASTDTQYF. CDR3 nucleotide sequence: TGTGCCAGCAGTTTTGTGGCCTCCACAGATACGCAGTATTTT.

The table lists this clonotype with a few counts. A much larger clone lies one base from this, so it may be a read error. CDR3: CASSRSGRRTYNEQYF. The CDR3 DNA reads as TGTGCCAGCAGCCGTAGCGGGAGGCGGACCTACAATGAGCAGTACTTC. The rearrangement uses TRBV7-2 and TRBJ2-1; TRBD2 aligns across 10 bases. The DNA end is a closer match to TRBJ2-7, so the J assignment may be wrong. This CDR3 is built from 16 residues. Germline V gene lookup returns CDR1 SGHTA and CDR2 FQGNSA.

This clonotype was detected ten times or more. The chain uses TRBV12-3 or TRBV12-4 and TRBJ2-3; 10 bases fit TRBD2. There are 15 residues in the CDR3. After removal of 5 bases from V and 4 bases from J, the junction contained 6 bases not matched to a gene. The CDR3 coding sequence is TGTGCCAGCAGTCCTCTAGCGGGAGCGGCAGATACGCAGTATTTT. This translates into CASSPLAGAADTQYF.

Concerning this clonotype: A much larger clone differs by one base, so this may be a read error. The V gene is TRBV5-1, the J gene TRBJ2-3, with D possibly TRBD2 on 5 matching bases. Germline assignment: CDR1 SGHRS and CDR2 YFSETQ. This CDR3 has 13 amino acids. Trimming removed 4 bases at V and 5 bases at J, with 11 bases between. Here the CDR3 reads CASSGLVGDTQYF. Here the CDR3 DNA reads TGCGCCAGCAGCGGACTGGTCGGAGATACGCAGTATTTT.

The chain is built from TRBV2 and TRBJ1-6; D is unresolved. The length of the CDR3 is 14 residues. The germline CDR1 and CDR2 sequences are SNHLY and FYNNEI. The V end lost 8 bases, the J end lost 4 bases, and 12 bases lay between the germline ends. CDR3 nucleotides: TGTGCCAGCGTGATAAACCCTTATAATTCACCCCTCCACTTT. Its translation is CASVINPYNSPLHF.

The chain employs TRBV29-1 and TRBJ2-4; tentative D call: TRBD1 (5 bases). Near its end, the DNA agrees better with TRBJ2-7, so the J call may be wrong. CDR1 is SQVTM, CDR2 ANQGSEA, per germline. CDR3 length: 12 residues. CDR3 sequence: CSVVRTNDEQYF. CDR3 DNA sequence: TGCAGCGTTGTCAGGACAAACGACGAGCAGTACTTC.

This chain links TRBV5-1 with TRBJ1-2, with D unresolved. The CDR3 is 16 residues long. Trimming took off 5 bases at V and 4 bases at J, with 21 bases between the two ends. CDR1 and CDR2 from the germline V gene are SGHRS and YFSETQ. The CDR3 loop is CASSLAKDGRGYGYTF. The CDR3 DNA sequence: TGCGCCAGCAGTCTCGCAAAAGACGGCCGCGGCTATGGCTACACCTTC.

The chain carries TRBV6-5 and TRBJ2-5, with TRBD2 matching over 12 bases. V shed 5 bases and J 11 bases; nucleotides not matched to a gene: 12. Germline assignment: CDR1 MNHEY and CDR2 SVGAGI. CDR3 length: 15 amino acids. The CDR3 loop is CASSVLAGGANGQYF. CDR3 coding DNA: TGTGCCAGCAGTGTACTAGCGGGGGGTGCCAATGGGCAGTACTTC.

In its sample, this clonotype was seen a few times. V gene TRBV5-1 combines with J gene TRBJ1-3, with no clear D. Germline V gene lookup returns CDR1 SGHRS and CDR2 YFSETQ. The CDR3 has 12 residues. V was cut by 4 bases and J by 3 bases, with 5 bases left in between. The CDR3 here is CASSRDGNTIYF. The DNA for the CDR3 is TGCGCCAGCAGCCGGGATGGAAACACCATATATTTT.

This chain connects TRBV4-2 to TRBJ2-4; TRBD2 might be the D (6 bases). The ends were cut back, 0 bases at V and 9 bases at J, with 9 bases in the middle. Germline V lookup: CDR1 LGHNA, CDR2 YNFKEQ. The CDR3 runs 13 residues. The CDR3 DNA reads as TGTGCCAGCAGCCAAGAGCGGGAACCCATTCAGTACTTC. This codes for CASSQEREPIQYF.

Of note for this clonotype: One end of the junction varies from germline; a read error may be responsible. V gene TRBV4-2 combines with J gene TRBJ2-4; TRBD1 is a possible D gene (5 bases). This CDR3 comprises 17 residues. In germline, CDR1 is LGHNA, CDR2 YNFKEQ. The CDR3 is CTSSQDGQGWTKNIQYF. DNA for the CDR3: TGTACCAGCAGCCAAGATGGGCAGGGTTGGACCAAAAACATTCAGTACTTC.

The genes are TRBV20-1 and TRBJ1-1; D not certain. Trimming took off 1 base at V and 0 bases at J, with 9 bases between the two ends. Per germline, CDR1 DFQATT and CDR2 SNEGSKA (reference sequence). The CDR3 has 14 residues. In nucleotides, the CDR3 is TGCAGTGCTAGAGGACCGACGGTGAACACTGAAGCTTTCTTT. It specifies CSARGPTVNTEAFF.

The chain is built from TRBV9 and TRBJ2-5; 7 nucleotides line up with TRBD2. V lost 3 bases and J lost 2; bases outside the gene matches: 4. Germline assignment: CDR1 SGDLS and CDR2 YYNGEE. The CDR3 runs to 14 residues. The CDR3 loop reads CASSGSGAQETQYF. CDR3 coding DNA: TGTGCCAGCAGCGGGAGCGGGGCGCAAGAGACCCAGTACTTC.

The CDR3 sequence: CASSLEAAKNIQYF. CDR3 nucleotide sequence: TGTGCCAGCAGCTTAGAGGCGGCCAAAAACATTCAGTACTTC. The chain combines TRBV7-2 with TRBJ2-4; no reliable D call. Deletions cut 1 base from V and 1 base from J, with 5 bases between. Germline V gives CDR1 SGHTA, CDR2 FQGNSA. The CDR3 covers 14 residues.

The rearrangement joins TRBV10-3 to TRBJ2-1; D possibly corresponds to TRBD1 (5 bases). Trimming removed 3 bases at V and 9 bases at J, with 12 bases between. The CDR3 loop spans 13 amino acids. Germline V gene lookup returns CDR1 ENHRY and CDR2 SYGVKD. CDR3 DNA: TGTGCCATCAGTGACAGGGTGGAAGGTGAGCAGTTCTTC. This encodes CAISDRVEGEQFF.

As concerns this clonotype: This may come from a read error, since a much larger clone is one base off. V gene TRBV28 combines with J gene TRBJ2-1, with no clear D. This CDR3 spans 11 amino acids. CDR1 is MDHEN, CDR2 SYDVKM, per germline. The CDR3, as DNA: TGTGCCAGCAGCCGTCCGAATGAGGAGTTCTTC. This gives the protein CASSRPNEEFF.

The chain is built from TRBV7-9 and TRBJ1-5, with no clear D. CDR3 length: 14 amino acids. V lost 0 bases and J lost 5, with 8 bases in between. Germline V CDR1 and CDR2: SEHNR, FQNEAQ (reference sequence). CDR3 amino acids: CASSLAGRDQPQHF. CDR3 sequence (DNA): TGTGCCAGCAGCTTAGCCGGGCGGGATCAGCCCCAGCATTTT.

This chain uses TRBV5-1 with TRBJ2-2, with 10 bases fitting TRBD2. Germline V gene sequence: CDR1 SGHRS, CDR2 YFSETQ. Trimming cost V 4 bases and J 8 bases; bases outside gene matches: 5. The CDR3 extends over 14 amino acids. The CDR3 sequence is CASSPSGRAGELFF. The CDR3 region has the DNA TGCGCCAGCAGCCCTAGCGGGAGAGCAGGGGAGCTGTTTTTT.

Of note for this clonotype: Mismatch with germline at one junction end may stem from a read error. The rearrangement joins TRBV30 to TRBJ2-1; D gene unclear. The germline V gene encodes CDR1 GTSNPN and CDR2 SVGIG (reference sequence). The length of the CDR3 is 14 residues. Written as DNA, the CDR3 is TGTGCCTGGAGTTGGGCAGGATCCTACGATGAGCAGTTCTTC. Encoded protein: CAWSWAGSYDEQFF.